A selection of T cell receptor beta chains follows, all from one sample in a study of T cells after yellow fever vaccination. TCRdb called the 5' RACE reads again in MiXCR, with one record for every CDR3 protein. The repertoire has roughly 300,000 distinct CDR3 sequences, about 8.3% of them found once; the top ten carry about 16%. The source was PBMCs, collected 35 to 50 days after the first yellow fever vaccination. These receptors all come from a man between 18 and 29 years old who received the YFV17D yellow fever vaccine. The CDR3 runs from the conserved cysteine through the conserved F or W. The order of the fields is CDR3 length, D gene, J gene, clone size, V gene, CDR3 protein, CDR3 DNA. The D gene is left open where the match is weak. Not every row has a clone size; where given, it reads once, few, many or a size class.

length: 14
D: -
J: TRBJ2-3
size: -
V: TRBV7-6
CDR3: CASSDRDATDTQYF
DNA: TGTGCCAGCAGCGACCGGGACGCCACAGATACGCAGTATTTT

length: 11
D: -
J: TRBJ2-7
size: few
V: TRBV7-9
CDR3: CATASSYEQYF
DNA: TGTGCGACCGCGAGCTCCTACGAGCAGTACTTC

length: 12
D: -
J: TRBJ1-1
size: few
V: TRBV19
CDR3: CASKAGVTEAFF
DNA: TGTGCCAGTAAGGCAGGGGTAACTGAAGCTTTCTTT

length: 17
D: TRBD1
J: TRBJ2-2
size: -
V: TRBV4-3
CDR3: CASSQDGTGGNTGELFF
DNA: TGCGCCAGCAGCCAAGACGGGACAGGGGGTAACACCGGGGAGCTGTTTTTT

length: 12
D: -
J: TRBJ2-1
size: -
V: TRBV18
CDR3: CASSPSSDEQFF
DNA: TGTGCCAGCTCACCAAGCTCTGATGAGCAGTTCTTC

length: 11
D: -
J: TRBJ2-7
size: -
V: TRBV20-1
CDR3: CSARDISEQYF
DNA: TGCAGTGCTAGAGATATCAGCGAGCAGTACTTC

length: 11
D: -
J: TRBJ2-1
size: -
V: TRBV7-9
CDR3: CASSLAIEQFF
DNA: TGTGCCAGCAGCCTCGCAATTGAGCAGTTCTTC

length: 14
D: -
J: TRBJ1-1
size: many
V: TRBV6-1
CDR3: CASSDDIWSTEAFF
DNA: TGTGCCAGCAGTGACGATATATGGAGCACTGAAGCTTTCTTT

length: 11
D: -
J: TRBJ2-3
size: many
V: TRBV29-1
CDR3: CSVEVADTQYF
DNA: TGCAGCGTTGAGGTGGCAGATACGCAGTATTTT

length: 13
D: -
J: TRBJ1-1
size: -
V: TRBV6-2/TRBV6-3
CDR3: CASTSGLGTEAFF
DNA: TGTGCCAGCACCTCCGGACTCGGAACTGAAGCTTTCTTT

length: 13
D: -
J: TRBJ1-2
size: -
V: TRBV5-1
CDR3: CASKGPSNYGYTF
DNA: TGCGCCAGCAAAGGCCCCTCTAACTATGGCTACACCTTC

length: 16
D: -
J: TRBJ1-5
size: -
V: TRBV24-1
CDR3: CATSDGSAGVNQPQHF
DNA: TGTGCCACCAGTGATGGGAGCGCAGGAGTCAATCAGCCCCAGCATTTT

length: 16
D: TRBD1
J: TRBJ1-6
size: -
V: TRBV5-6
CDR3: CASSPLMVGGDSPLHF
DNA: TGTGCCAGCAGCCCACTAATGGTAGGGGGCGATTCACCCCTCCACTTT

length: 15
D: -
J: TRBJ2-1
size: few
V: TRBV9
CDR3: CASSAERGVYNEQFF
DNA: TGTGCCAGCAGCGCCGAACGGGGCGTATACAATGAGCAGTTCTTC

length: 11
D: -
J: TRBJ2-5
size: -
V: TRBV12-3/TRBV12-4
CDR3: CASNLKWGQYF
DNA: TGTGCCAGCAACCTGAAATGGGGCCAGTACTTC

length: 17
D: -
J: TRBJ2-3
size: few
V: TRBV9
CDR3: CASSVTVLDGATDTQYF
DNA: TGTGCCAGCAGCGTTACAGTGCTAGACGGGGCCACAGATACGCAGTATTTT

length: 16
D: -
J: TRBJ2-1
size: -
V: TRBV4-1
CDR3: CASSQADRSYYNEQFF
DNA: TGCGCCAGCAGCCAGGCCGACAGATCCTACTACAATGAGCAGTTCTTC

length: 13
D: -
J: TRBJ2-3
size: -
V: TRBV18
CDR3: CASSALQTDTQYF
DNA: TGTGCCAGCTCAGCTCTACAGACAGATACGCAGTATTTT

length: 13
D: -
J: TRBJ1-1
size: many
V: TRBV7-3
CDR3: CASSLLFNTEAFF
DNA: TGTGCCAGCAGCTTATTATTTAACACTGAAGCTTTCTTT

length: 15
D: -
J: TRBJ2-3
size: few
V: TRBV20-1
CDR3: CSAREPNGLPDTQYF
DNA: TGCAGTGCTAGGGAACCTAATGGCTTACCAGATACGCAGTATTTT

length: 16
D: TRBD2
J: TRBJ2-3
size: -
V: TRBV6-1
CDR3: CASLTAGVASTDTQYF
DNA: TGTGCCAGCCTAACGGCGGGGGTCGCTAGCACAGATACGCAGTATTTT

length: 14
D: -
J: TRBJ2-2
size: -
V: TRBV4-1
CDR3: CASSQQSNTGELFF
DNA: TGCGCCAGCAGCCAACAATCAAACACCGGGGAGCTGTTTTTT

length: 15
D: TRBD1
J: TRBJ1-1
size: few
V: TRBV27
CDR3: CASSPGQGRNTEAFF
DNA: TGTGCCAGCAGTCCGGGACAGGGTCGAAATACTGAAGCTTTCTTT

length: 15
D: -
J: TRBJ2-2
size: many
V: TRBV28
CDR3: CASSFPGQPSGELFF
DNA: TGTGCCAGCAGTTTCCCCGGACAGCCTTCCGGGGAGCTGTTTTTT

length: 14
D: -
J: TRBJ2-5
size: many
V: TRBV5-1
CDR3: CASSLISGLETQYF
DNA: TGCGCCAGCAGCTTGATATCGGGGTTGGAGACCCAGTACTTC

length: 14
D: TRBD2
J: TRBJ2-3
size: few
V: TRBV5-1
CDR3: CASSPGPGGDTQYF
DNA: TGCGCCAGCAGCCCCGGGCCGGGGGGAGATACGCAGTATTTT

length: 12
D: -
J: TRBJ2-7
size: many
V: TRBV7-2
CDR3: CASSSAGYEQYF
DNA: TGTGCCAGCAGCTCGGCGGGCTACGAGCAGTACTTC

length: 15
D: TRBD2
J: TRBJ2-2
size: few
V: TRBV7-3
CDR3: CASSFATSGAGELFF
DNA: TGTGCCAGCAGCTTTGCAACTAGCGGTGCCGGGGAGCTGTTTTTT

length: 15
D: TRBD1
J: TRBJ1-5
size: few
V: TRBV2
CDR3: CASSEAGGAGQPQHF
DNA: TGTGCCAGCAGTGAAGCAGGGGGCGCGGGTCAGCCCCAGCATTTT

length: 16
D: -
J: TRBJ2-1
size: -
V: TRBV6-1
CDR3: CASSEEGLLTHNEQFF
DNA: TGTGCCAGCAGTGAAGAGGGACTGCTTACCCACAATGAGCAGTTCTTC

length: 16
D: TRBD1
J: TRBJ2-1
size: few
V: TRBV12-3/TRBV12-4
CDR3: CASRPQGEPYYNEQFF
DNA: TGTGCCAGCAGGCCACAGGGGGAACCGTACTACAATGAGCAGTTCTTC

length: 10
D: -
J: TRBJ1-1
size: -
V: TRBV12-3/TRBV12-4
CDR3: CASSLVAVFF
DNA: TGTGCCAGCAGTTTGGTGGCGGTTTTCTTT

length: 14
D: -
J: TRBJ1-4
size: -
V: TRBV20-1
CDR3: CSARSPGANEKLFF
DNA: TGCAGTGCTAGGTCGCCAGGGGCTAATGAAAAACTGTTTTTT

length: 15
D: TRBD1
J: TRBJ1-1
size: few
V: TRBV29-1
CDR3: CSACTRGTGGTEAFF
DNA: TGCAGCGCCTGCACCCGCGGGACAGGGGGAACTGAAGCTTTCTTT

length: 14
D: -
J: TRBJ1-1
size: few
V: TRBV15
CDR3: CATSPEAGYTEAFF
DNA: TGTGCCACCAGCCCTGAGGCGGGGTACACTGAAGCTTTCTTT